This section outlines one TCR beta chain sequence together with its context. Its antigen has not been determined. Base quality data are lacking; no much larger clone is found one base away. Trimming removed 3 bases from V and 0 bases from J, leaving 12 bases between the germline ends. Counted from cysteine to phenylalanine, this CDR3 has 16 amino acids. Only the CDR3 part of the read is kept: 48 bases, read in frame from the first base. The germline V gene yields SGHDT for CDR1 and YYEEEE for CDR2. Library preparation was by the immunoSEQ multiplex PCR assay. In most patients, genomic DNA was isolated using the Qiagen DNeasy Blood and Tissue Kit and sent frozen to Adaptive Biotechnologies for TCR sequencing. Adaptive Biotechnologies carried out high-throughput TCR-beta CDR3 sequencing of genomic DNA for most patients. The study's own analysis went as follows. TCR sequencing data were retrieved from Adaptive's ImmunoSEQ software for around 19 patients, whereas a few other patients were processed with MiXCR and VDJtools. CD4 versus CD8 sorting errors were corrected by removing sequences found in both subsets at a frequency ratio below 5:1. CDR3 nucleotide sequences shared by donor and recipient were removed because the origin of these sequences could not be assigned. At least 2-fold expansion over unstimulated cells and a minimum CFSE-low frequency of 0.002% (template counts) or 0.001% (read counts) were required for clones to be classified as alloreactive. Clones were considered mappable if detected in sequenced pre-transplant spleen, lymph node, or MLR CFSE-low populations of the donor or recipient. Cumulative frequency of alloreactive clones was calculated as a percentage of all sequences weighted by copy number. In its TCRdb copy, this immuneACCESS table keeps in-frame sequences only and misses some clones. Where compared with another copy, unresolved V genes explain less than half of these, and the others have no known cause. The V and J calls and clone size were taken over from that table, and D and trimming were inferred from the DNA. Recorded for this sample are approximately 110,000 clones; about 92% of them occurred a single time. The ten largest clonotypes hold more than 0.9% of the sample.

The data are from a study of graft-versus-host responses after intestinal transplantation (dated by TCRdb to the early 2020s). For the study in its entirety: The transplants that recipients got were multivisceral, liver-intestinal, or isolated intestinal. A peak of at least 4% donor T cells among recipient peripheral blood mononuclear cells was the definition used for donor T cell macrochimerism. Samples from a few later patients were sequenced in-house on an Illumina MiSeq with MiXCR processing rather than by the commercial service. Graft-versus-host and host-versus-graft alloreactive T cell clones were tracked in the graft, circulation and bone marrow after intestinal transplantation using bulk TCR-beta CDR3 sequencing. To identify alloreactive clones, pre-transplant mixed lymphocyte reaction products were sequenced and compared with unstimulated pre-transplant donor and recipient T cells. The cohort enrolled about two dozen intestinal transplant recipients, one of whom was a retransplant, and a few patients without pretransplant specimens were excluded. Anti-thymocyte globulin induction was given to all recipients, followed by maintenance tacrolimus and steroids for 3 to 4 years. Overall study outcomes, separate from this receptor: Peak levels of circulating GvH clones were associated with declines in HvG clones early after transplant. GvH clones turned up in recipient bone marrow, with some appearing earlier in ileal mucosa or blood, a pattern consistent with an intestinal mucosal origin. In patients with donor T cell macrochimerism, the allografts had high GvH to HvG T cell clonal ratios. Conclusions were limited by the relatively low number and heterogeneity of intestinal transplant patients.

Interpreted using the paper, the time point label stands for: cells obtained before transplantation from donor or recipient. CD3+CD4+ and CD3+CD8+ populations were FACS-sorted from unstimulated pre-transplant donor and recipient cells taken from spleen or lymph nodes. The chain uses TRBV5-6 and TRBJ2-2, with a weak D call of TRBD2 (5 bases match). The TCR was taken from a human donor who was the organ donor for an intestinal transplant. The starting material was unstimulated CD8+ T cells sorted from spleen or lymph node cells, obtained before transplant. The CDR3 protein: CASSYLSGANTGELFF. The DNA reads TGTGCCAGCAGCTACTTAAGCGGAGCGAACACCGGGGAGCTGTTTTTT.